Shown below are 15 T cell receptor beta chains from a single sample sequenced in a study of blood T cell repertoires in COVID-19. Sequencing was performed with immunoSEQ multiplex PCR; in TCRdb, only in-frame clones are kept and a portion is missing. Here the sample spans 200,000 to 250,000 clones, over 70% being singletons. Sequencing was done on a sample of PBMCs or T cells enriched from blood (not recorded which). The receptors here all came from a woman in her thirties who had been exposed to COVID-19.

This chain connects TRBV3-1 (or the pseudogene TRBV3-2) to TRBJ1-3; the match to TRBD1 covers 9 bases. The length of the CDR3 is 15 residues. Germline V gene data show CDR1 as LGHDT and CDR2 as YNNKEL (reference sequence). With 4 bases clipped from V and 13 bases from J, the junction kept 14 bases outside the gene matches. The CDR3 DNA reads TGTGCCAGCAGCCGAGATACCGGGACAGGGTCGCCGATATATTTT. As protein: CASSRDTGTGSPIYF.

Turning to this clone: This same CDR3 is encoded by further DNA sequences in the sample. The chain couples TRBV5-5 to TRBJ1-2; D is uncertain. The V and J ends lost 4 bases and 5 bases respectively, with 12 bases between them. CDR3 length: 13 residues. Germline CDR1 and CDR2: SGHKS and YYEKEE (reference sequence). The CDR3 reads CASSRTGSYGYTF. The CDR3 DNA reads TGTGCCAGCAGCCGGACGGGAAGTTATGGCTACACCTTC.

This sequence joins TRBV12-3 or TRBV12-4 and TRBJ1-4; a possible D gene is TRBD1 (6 bases). The CDR3 runs 13 residues. Trimming pared 3 bases from V and 10 bases from J, leaving 12 bases between. The CDR3 DNA is TGTGCCAGCAGTTTCGGACAGTCAGGAAAACTGTTTTTT. Translated, it gives CASSFGQSGKLFF.

In its sample, this clone was seen a few times. In nucleotides, the CDR3 is TGTGCCAGCAGCCTCGACAGGGATGGGGGCTACACCTTC. It encodes CASSLDRDGGYTF. This chain uses TRBV2 with TRBJ1-2, with 7 positions matching TRBD1. From germline, CDR1 is SNHLY and CDR2 FYNNEI. The CDR3 has 13 amino acids. After removal of 6 bases from V and 8 bases from J, the junction contained 9 bases not matched to a gene.

The V and J genes are TRBV9 and TRBJ2-7; 10 bases line up with TRBD1. This CDR3 has 15 amino acids. Per the germline V gene, CDR1 is SGDLS and CDR2 is YYNGEE. V shed 7 bases, J shed 2 bases, and the junction held 9 bases outside the gene matches. The CDR3 loop is CASSSPGQGTYEQYF. Here the CDR3 DNA reads TGTGCCAGCTCTAGCCCGGGACAGGGGACCTACGAGCAGTACTTC.

The chain joins TRBV21-1 to TRBJ2-7; TRBD2, as called in the table, went unchecked against the DNA. TRBV21-1 is a listed pseudogene. CDR3 length: 18 residues. The CDR3: CASSRGTSDFFGRYEQYF. CDR3 nucleotide sequence: TGTGCCAGCAGCAGGGGAACTAGCGACTTCTTTGGGAGATACGAGCAGTACTTC.

The V call is TRBV9, the J call TRBJ1-6; TRBD1 matches 8 bases. The CDR3 extends over 15 amino acids. Germline assignment: CDR1 SGDLS and CDR2 YYNGEE. V gave up 3 bases and J gave up 6 bases; unmatched junction bases: 5. The CDR3 sequence is CASSAGQGSNSPLHF. CDR3 bases: TGTGCCAGCAGCGCCGGACAGGGTTCTAATTCACCCCTCCACTTT. The variable domain in full, completed from reference TRBV9 and TRBJ1-6, reads DSGVTQTPKHLITATGQRVTLRCSPRSGDLSVYWYQQSLDQGLQFLIQYYNGEERAKGNILERFSAQQFPDLHSELNLSSLELGDSALYFCASSAGQGSNSPLHFGNGTRLTVT.

This chain uses TRBV6-6 with TRBJ1-6, with D unresolved. The CDR3 loop spans 15 amino acids. CDR1 and CDR2 (germline): MNHNY, SVGAGI (reference sequence). Trimming left V 0 bases short and J 7 bases short, with 10 bases between. The DNA for the CDR3 is TGTGCCAGCAGTTACTCGAGCCAGAGGAATTCACCCCTCCACTTT. Protein: CASSYSSQRNSPLHF.

V usage is TRBV5-1 and J usage is TRBJ2-6; 9 nucleotides align to TRBD2. The V and J ends lost 1 base and 2 bases, in that order; junction bases with no gene match: 10. CDR1 and CDR2 from the germline V gene are SGHRS and YFSETQ. The CDR3 spans 19 residues. The CDR3 loop is CASSLFGLAFPTGANVLTF. CDR3 coding DNA: TGCGCCAGCAGCTTGTTCGGACTAGCGTTTCCTACTGGGGCCAACGTCCTGACTTTC.

The chain is built from TRBV21-1 and TRBJ2-4; no DNA check was done on the table's D call, TRBD2. TRBV21-1 is a pseudogene. The CDR3 is made up of 16 amino acids. The CDR3 region is CASSNAFGDAKNIQYF. The CDR3 DNA reads TGTGCCAGCAGCAACGCGTTCGGGGATGCCAAAAACATTCAGTACTTC.

This clone was counted only a few times. The chain recombines TRBV3-1 (or the pseudogene TRBV3-2) with TRBJ2-1; 16 positions agree with TRBD2. This CDR3 comprises 17 residues. Germline V CDR1 and CDR2: LGHDT, YNNKEL (reference sequence). J lost 10 bases, V lost 3 bases, and 9 bases had no gene match. DNA of the CDR3: TGTGCCAGCAGCCAGAGGGGACTAGCGGGAGGGCCAAGGGAGCAGTTCTTC. Amino acids: CASSQRGLAGGPREQFF.

The CDR3 DNA reads as TGTGCCAGCAGTTGGACTGGCGGCTACACCTTC. It encodes CASSWTGGYTF. This chain uses TRBV28 with TRBJ1-2; D not resolved. V shed 4 bases and J shed 8 bases, with 8 bases lying between them. From germline, CDR1 is MDHEN and CDR2 SYDVKM. CDR3 length: 11 residues.

The CDR3 bases are TGTGCCAGTAACCGACGGGCGAACACCGGGGAGCTGTTTTTT. Translated, it gives CASNRRANTGELFF. V gene TRBV19 combines with J gene TRBJ2-2; D uncertain. CDR3 size: 14 residues. Germline assignment: CDR1 LNHDA and CDR2 SQIVND (reference sequence). V shed 7 bases and J shed 0 bases, with 9 bases lying between them.

This chain joins TRBV18 and TRBJ1-5; TRBD1 is a possible D gene (5 bases). Trimming took 3 bases from V and 11 from J, leaving 11 bases between them. The CDR3 has 12 amino acids. CDR1 KGHSH and CDR2 LQKENI come from the germline V gene. This CDR3 reads CASSPGGLAQHF. The CDR3 nucleotides read TGTGCCAGCTCACCCGGGGGGTTGGCCCAGCATTTT.

This clone has a handful of counts. The chain employs TRBV5-1 and TRBJ2-7, with TRBD1 identical over 8 bases. CDR3 size: 15 residues. Germline lookup yields CDR1 SGHRS and CDR2 YFSETQ. V was pared by 0 bases and J by 5 bases, with 7 bases of the junction left unmatched. CDR3 amino acids: CASSLGGTGGHEQYF. The CDR3 DNA is TGCGCCAGCAGCTTGGGGGGGACAGGCGGACACGAGCAGTACTTC. Combining the CDR3 with reference TRBV5-1 and TRBJ2-7 gives the whole variable domain KAGVTQTPRYLIKTRGQQVTLSCSPISGHRSVSWYQQTPGQGLQFLFEYFSETQRNKGNFPGRFSGRQFSNSRSEMNVSTLELGDSALYLCASSLGGTGGHEQYFGPGTRLTVT.